One sample yielded the 11 T cell receptor beta chains listed below, sequenced in a study of blood T cell repertoires in COVID-19. This table comes from immunoSEQ multiplex PCR, and its TCRdb copy is limited to in-frame clones, with some not included. The profile shows a few hundred thousand clones, around nine tenths of them singletons. Sample: PBMCs or T cells enriched from blood (not recorded which). These receptors all stem from a woman aged 25-40 years who had recovered from COVID-19.

CDR3 coding DNA: TGTGCCATCAGCCAGTCGCTGACAGGGGCCCTCACAGATACGCAGTATTTT. This encodes CAISQSLTGALTDTQYF. V is TRBV10-3 and J is TRBJ2-3, with TRBD1 matching 8 bases. The CDR3 contains 17 residues. The germline CDR1 and CDR2 sequences are ENHRY and SYGVKD. Trimming took 6 bases from V and 2 from J; bases not matched to a gene: 13.

The V call is TRBV5-1, the J call TRBJ1-2; 8 nucleotides agree with TRBD1. V gave up 5 bases and J gave up 7 bases; unmatched junction bases: 10. The germline CDR1 and CDR2 sequences are SGHRS and YFSETQ. There are 14 residues in the CDR3. The CDR3: CASRDQDREGGYTF. CDR3 nucleotides: TGCGCCAGCAGGGATCAGGACAGGGAGGGTGGCTACACCTTC. The variable domain in full, with the rest retrieved from reference TRBV5-1 and TRBJ1-2, is KAGVTQTPRYLIKTRGQQVTLSCSPISGHRSVSWYQQTPGQGLQFLFEYFSETQRNKGNFPGRFSGRQFSNSRSEMNVSTLELGDSALYLCASRDQDREGGYTFGSGTRLTVV.

This clone was seen a single time. The genes are TRBV3-1 (or the pseudogene TRBV3-2) and TRBJ1-6, with D uncertain. This CDR3 is built from 16 residues. V was shortened by 0 bases and J by 0 bases, with 6 bases between the two germline ends. Germline CDR1 is LGHDT and CDR2 is YNNKEL (reference sequence). CDR3 coding DNA: TGTGCCAGCAGCCAAGAGGAGGGCTCCTATAATTCACCCCTCCACTTT. This encodes CASSQEEGSYNSPLHF.

This clone was counted a single time. The chain couples TRBV5-1 to TRBJ2-3; TRBD2 matches 12 bases. After removal of 4 bases from V and 4 bases from J, the junction contained 4 bases not matched to a gene. The CDR3 has 15 amino acids. In germline, CDR1 is SGHRS, CDR2 YFSETQ. CDR3 residues: CASSPTSGSSDTQYF. The CDR3 DNA reads TGCGCCAGCAGCCCGACTAGCGGGAGTTCAGATACGCAGTATTTT.

This rearrangement joins TRBV5-4 to TRBJ1-1; D might be TRBD1 (6 bases). V shed 0 bases and J shed 1 base, with 19 bases lying between them. The CDR3 runs to 18 residues. The germline gives CDR1 SGHNT, CDR2 YYREEE (reference sequence). The CDR3 loop is CASSLGLSRGDRNTEAFF. The CDR3 DNA is TGTGCCAGCAGCTTGGGGTTATCCAGGGGCGACAGGAACACTGAAGCTTTCTTT.

This sequence joins TRBV29-1 and TRBJ1-1; TRBD1 might be the D (5 bases). V lost 4 bases and J lost 4, with 13 bases in between. The CDR3 length is 13 residues. Germline V gene sequence: CDR1 SQVTM, CDR2 ANQGSEA. CDR3 residues: CSVVASGATEAFF. CDR3 nucleotide sequence: TGCAGCGTTGTTGCCTCTGGGGCCACTGAAGCTTTCTTT.

V usage is TRBV27 and J usage is TRBJ2-7; perhaps TRBD1 as D (5 bases). Between the trimmed V and J ends, which lost 6 bases and 1 base, there was a span of 13 bases. Germline CDR1 and CDR2: MNHEY and SMNVEV (reference sequence). The CDR3 has 14 residues. Here the CDR3 DNA reads TGTGCCAGCAGCAAGACAGTCGCATCCTACGAGCAGTACTTC. Its protein is CASSKTVASYEQYF.

This clone was counted only a few times. This chain joins TRBV5-5 and TRBJ1-2; D possibly corresponds to TRBD1 (5 bases). There are 16 residues in the CDR3. CDR1 and CDR2 from the germline V gene are SGHKS and YYEKEE (reference sequence). Trimming cost V 5 bases and J 7 bases, with 24 bases left between them. CDR3: CASRGNHRFPGLGYTF. The CDR3 DNA reads TGTGCCAGCAGAGGGAACCACAGGTTCCCCGGTCTTGGCTACACCTTC.

V and J are TRBV6-2 or TRBV6-3 and TRBJ2-7; D not certain. Germline CDR1 reads MNHEY; CDR2 reads SVGEGT. CDR3 length: 16 amino acids. The V end lost 0 bases, the J end lost 4 bases, and 16 bases lay between the germline ends. CDR3 residues: CASSYSPSVVSYEQYF. CDR3 bases: TGTGCCAGCAGTTACTCTCCCTCCGTAGTCTCATACGAGCAGTACTTC.

The J gene is TRBJ2-1, the V gene TRBV19, with D perhaps TRBD1 (6 bases). Germline assignment: CDR1 LNHDA and CDR2 SQIVND (reference sequence). Trimming left V 4 bases short and J 3 bases short, with 16 bases between. The CDR3 length is 16 residues. CDR3 nucleotide sequence: TGTGCCAGTAGTACCAGAGCGGACAGAGTCTACAATGAGCAGTTCTTC. Protein product: CASSTRADRVYNEQFF. Looking up the rest from reference TRBV19 and TRBJ2-1 gives the full variable domain: DGGITQSPKYLFRKEGQNVTLSCEQNLNHDAMYWYRQDPGQGLRLIYYSQIVNDFQKGDIAEGYSVSREKKESFPLTVTSAQKNPTAFYLCASSTRADRVYNEQFFGPGTRLTVL.

Worth noting for this clone: Within the sample, other DNA sequences also encode this same CDR3. CDR3 coding DNA: TGTGCCAGCAGCGTAGAAGGGACAGCTAATAATTCACCCCTCCACTTT. It encodes CASSVEGTANNSPLHF. The chain couples TRBV9 to TRBJ1-6, with 7 bases fitting TRBD1. V gave up 0 bases and J gave up 5 bases; unmatched junction bases: 5. Germline CDR1 SGDLS, CDR2 YYNGEE. The CDR3 extends over 16 amino acids.